What follows are 25 T cell receptor beta chains derived from one specimen sequenced in a study of blood T cell repertoires in COVID-19. Clones were read by immunoSEQ multiplex PCR, and TCRdb kept only the in-frame ones, dropping some. The sample consists of 50,000 to 60,000 clones, more than 70% of them appearing once. Sequences were obtained from peripheral blood. The receptors shown here come from a man aged 55 to 69 with active COVID-19.

The V call is TRBV13, the J call TRBJ2-1; 14 nucleotides match TRBD2. CDR3 length: 16 amino acids. The germline gives CDR1 PRHDT, CDR2 FYEKMQ (reference sequence). V was clipped by 3 bases and J by 5 bases; unmatched bases: 3. DNA for the CDR3: TGTGCCAGCAGCTTCTGGACTAGCGGGAGGCACAATGAGCAGTTCTTC. It translates to CASSFWTSGRHNEQFF. The whole variable domain, filled in from reference TRBV13 and TRBJ2-1, reads AAGVIQSPRHLIKEKRETATLKCYPIPRHDTVYWYQQGPGQDPQFLISFYEKMQSDKGSIPDRFSAQQFSDYHSELNMSSLELGDSALYFCASSFWTSGRHNEQFFGPGTRLTVL.

In its sample, this clone was seen once. The V and J genes are TRBV27 and TRBJ2-2; D might be TRBD1 (6 bases). V was clipped by 4 bases and J by 5 bases, with 8 bases between them. The CDR3 consists of 13 residues. In germline, CDR1 is MNHEY, CDR2 SMNVEV (reference sequence). CDR3 protein: CASSSGQTGELFF. For the CDR3, the DNA is TGTGCCAGCAGTTCCGGACAGACCGGGGAGCTGTTTTTT.

The chain recombines TRBV10-2 with TRBJ1-2, with TRBD1 matching over 7 bases. This CDR3 has 15 amino acids. V shed 4 bases, J shed 0 bases, and the junction held 5 bases outside the gene matches. Germline V CDR1 and CDR2: WSHSY, SAAADI. CDR3 sequence (DNA): TGCGCCAGCAGTGGGTTGACAGGGACTAACTATGGCTACACCTTC. Its protein is CASSGLTGTNYGYTF.

The chain employs TRBV13 and TRBJ2-7; TRBD2 matches at 12 bases. V shed 6 bases and J 4 bases; nucleotides not matched to a gene: 4. The CDR3 extends over 14 amino acids. Germline V gene lookup returns CDR1 PRHDT and CDR2 FYEKMQ (reference sequence). CDR3 sequence reads: CASSLGLAGYEQYF. As DNA, the CDR3 is TGTGCCAGCAGTCTCGGACTAGCGGGATACGAGCAGTACTTC.

The chain couples TRBV3-1 (or the pseudogene TRBV3-2) to TRBJ1-3, with D perhaps TRBD1 (6 bases). The CDR3 runs to 16 residues. Trimming cost V 0 bases and J 2 bases, with 11 bases left between them. CDR1 is LGHDT and CDR2 is YNNKEL in the germline V gene (reference sequence). CDR3 region: CASSQESEGAGNTIYF. CDR3 DNA: TGTGCCAGCAGCCAAGAAAGCGAGGGGGCTGGAAACACCATATATTTT.

V is TRBV30 and J is TRBJ1-2, with 9 bases matching TRBD1. Germline V gives CDR1 GTSNPN, CDR2 SVGIG (reference sequence). The CDR3 length is 13 residues. This chain's CDR3 is CAIGTGGTNGYTF. CDR3 DNA: TGTGCAATAGGCACAGGGGGCACGAACGGCTACACCTTC.

The V call is TRBV28, the J call TRBJ2-7; 10 nucleotides line up with TRBD2. V lost 6 bases and J lost 4; bases outside the gene matches: 9. CDR1 MDHEN and CDR2 SYDVKM come from the germline V gene. This CDR3 region has 15 residues. This CDR3 is CASRGLGAGGYEQYF. In DNA, the CDR3 is TGTGCCAGCAGAGGGCTGGGAGCGGGAGGGTACGAGCAGTACTTC.

The V and J genes are TRBV18 and TRBJ2-7; a possible D gene is TRBD2 (5 bases). CDR1 and CDR2 from the germline V gene are KGHSH and LQKENI. The CDR3 consists of 13 residues. With 4 bases removed from V and 3 bases from J, the gap between germline ends came to 10 bases. Written as DNA, the CDR3 is TGTGCCAGCTCACTTCCTGGAGGCTACGAGCAGTACTTC. This translates into CASSLPGGYEQYF.

The chain links TRBV3-1 (or the pseudogene TRBV3-2) to TRBJ2-2; no reliable D call. The CDR3 is made up of 14 amino acids. CDR1 is LGHDT and CDR2 is YNNKEL in the germline V gene (reference sequence). The V end lost 0 bases, the J end lost 5 bases, and 7 bases lay between the germline ends. The CDR3 DNA follows: TGTGCCAGCAGCCAAGACCCGGGTACCGGGGAGCTGTTTTTT. It specifies CASSQDPGTGELFF.

The chain combines TRBV19 with TRBJ2-7; D possibly corresponds to TRBD2 (6 bases). Germline V gene data show CDR1 as LNHDA and CDR2 as SQIVND (reference sequence). The length of the CDR3 is 15 residues. Between the trimmed V and J ends, which lost 5 bases and 3 bases, there was a span of 17 bases. The CDR3 loop reads CASSPRGARNYEQYF. In DNA form, the CDR3 reads TGTGCCAGTAGTCCCCGCGGGGCACGCAACTACGAGCAGTACTTC.

This chain links TRBV4-1 with TRBJ2-5; 8 nucleotides match TRBD1. The CDR3 length is 17 residues. V gave up 0 bases and J gave up 6 bases; unmatched junction bases: 12. CDR1 and CDR2 from the germline V gene are MGHRA and YSYEKL. The CDR3 DNA sequence: TGCGCCAGCAGCCAAGATGGCCCAGGGACAGGTGAAAAGACCCAGTACTTC. Protein product: CASSQDGPGTGEKTQYF.

The gene calls are TRBV14 and TRBJ2-3, with D possibly being TRBD2 (5 bases). Germline CDR1 SGHDN, CDR2 FVKESK. V lost 0 bases to trimming and J lost 2 bases, with 9 bases between them. The CDR3 totals 15 residues. The CDR3 sequence is CASSQENGNTDTQYF. The CDR3 coding sequence is TGTGCCAGCAGCCAAGAAAACGGGAACACAGATACGCAGTATTTT. Based on the CDR3 plus reference TRBV14 and TRBJ2-3, the full variable domain is EAGVTQFPSHSVIEKGQTVTLRCDPISGHDNLYWYRRVMGKEIKFLLHFVKESKQDESGMPNNRFLAERTGGTYSTLKVQPAELEDSGVYFCASSQENGNTDTQYFGPGTRLTVL.

This chain uses TRBV12-3 or TRBV12-4 with TRBJ1-2; D gene ambiguous. The CDR3 length is 12 residues. Trimming cost V 5 bases and J 8 bases, with 12 bases left between them. Written as DNA, the CDR3 is TGTGCCAGCAGTACAATCCATACCGGCTACACCTTC. This gives the protein CASSTIHTGYTF.

The CDR3 here is CASSGWTSGKLMNTGELFF. The CDR3 coding sequence is TGCGCCAGCAGCGGTTGGACTAGCGGGAAATTAATGAACACCGGGGAGCTGTTTTTT. The chain has TRBV5-1 and TRBJ2-2; 12 nucleotides agree with TRBD2. The CDR3 totals 19 residues. Germline V CDR1 and CDR2: SGHRS, YFSETQ. The V gene end was trimmed by 4 bases and the J gene end by 1 base; junction bases not matched to a gene: 11.

This clone was seen only once. The V call is TRBV19, the J call TRBJ2-5; maybe TRBD2 (6 bases). V was cut by 5 bases and J by 2 bases, with 12 bases left in between. The germline CDR1 and CDR2 sequences are LNHDA and SQIVND (reference sequence). The CDR3 length is 14 residues. The CDR3 loop reads CASSHLGGQETQYF. Written as DNA, the CDR3 is TGTGCCAGTAGTCACCTGGGGGGTCAAGAGACCCAGTACTTC.

The rearrangement links TRBV13 to TRBJ2-7, with TRBD1 matching 9 bases. This CDR3 is built from 16 residues. Germline CDR1 is PRHDT and CDR2 is FYEKMQ (reference sequence). The trim removed 2 bases at V and 2 bases at J, leaving 7 bases unmatched. The CDR3 sequence: CASSLYGTGSAYEQYF. The CDR3, as DNA: TGTGCCAGCAGCTTATACGGGACAGGGAGCGCCTACGAGCAGTACTTC.

This clone is a singleton in its sample. This sequence joins TRBV11-2 and TRBJ2-5, with a tentative D call TRBD2 (5 bases). V gave up 7 bases and J gave up 7 bases, with 16 bases separating them. CDR3 length: 13 residues. The germline V gene encodes CDR1 SGHAT and CDR2 FQNNGV. In DNA form, the CDR3 reads TGTGCCAGCAACGCCGGGATCCGCGGGACCCAGTACTTC. It codes for CASNAGIRGTQYF.

The chain carries TRBV27 and TRBJ1-3; 7 nucleotides line up with TRBD1. Germline V gene lookup returns CDR1 MNHEY and CDR2 SMNVEV (reference sequence). The CDR3 runs to 16 residues. The ends lost 5 bases at V and 0 bases at J; junction bases unmatched: 7. For the CDR3, the DNA is TGTGCCAGCAGTATCAGACAGGGAGTCTCTGGAAACACCATATATTTT. The encoded protein is CASSIRQGVSGNTIYF.

The chain recombines TRBV4-1 with TRBJ2-7, with 8 bases identical to TRBD1. The CDR3 is 19 amino acids. V was clipped by 3 bases and J by 0 bases; unmatched bases: 16. Germline lookup yields CDR1 MGHRA and CDR2 YSYEKL. CDR3 in amino acids: CASSHSPDRGPRSSYEQYF. The CDR3 DNA follows: TGCGCCAGCAGCCACAGCCCCGACAGGGGTCCCAGGAGCTCCTACGAGCAGTACTTC.

The chain couples TRBV19 to TRBJ2-4; a weak D match, TRBD1 (6 bases). This CDR3 comprises 15 residues. Germline V gene lookup returns CDR1 LNHDA and CDR2 SQIVND (reference sequence). Trimming pared 6 bases from V and 0 bases from J, leaving 12 bases between. As DNA, the CDR3 is TGTGCCAGTAGAGGACAGAGTAAAGCCAAAAACATTCAGTACTTC. Translation: CASRGQSKAKNIQYF.

The rearrangement links TRBV11-3 to TRBJ1-1; the D gene is possibly TRBD1 (6 bases). The germline V and J ends were trimmed by 5 bases and 3 bases, with 10 bases remaining between them. Germline V gene lookup returns CDR1 SGHNT and CDR2 YENEEA. CDR3 length: 13 amino acids. CDR3 in amino acids: CASSLGAYTEAFF. The CDR3 DNA follows: TGTGCCAGCAGCCTGGGGGCTTACACTGAAGCTTTCTTT.

The rearrangement uses TRBV20-1 and TRBJ1-5; TRBD1 might be the D (6 bases). The V and J ends lost 3 bases and 3 bases respectively, with 9 bases between them. CDR1 and CDR2 (germline): DFQATT, SNEGSKA (reference sequence). CDR3 length equals 13 residues. CDR3 sequence (DNA): TGCAGTGCTAGTAACAGGGACAATCAGCCCCAGCATTTT. It is translated as CSASNRDNQPQHF.

This chain uses TRBV5-1 with TRBJ1-1; TRBD1 might be the D (6 bases). This CDR3 spans 16 amino acids. Trimming cost V 2 bases and J 6 bases, with 20 bases left between them. In germline, CDR1 is SGHRS, CDR2 YFSETQ. The CDR3 reads CASSLYRVQRTAEAFF. The CDR3 region has the DNA TGCGCCAGCAGCTTATACAGGGTACAGCGAACAGCTGAAGCTTTCTTT.

The rearrangement links TRBV7-9 to TRBJ2-3; 8 bases match TRBD2. Germline CDR1 SEHNR, CDR2 FQNEAQ (reference sequence). Germline trimming cut 1 base from V and 6 bases from J; bases unmatched to any gene: 6. The CDR3 runs to 15 residues. The CDR3 reads CASSLGLAGTDTQYF. The CDR3 DNA reads as TGTGCCAGCAGCTTAGGGCTAGCGGGTACTGATACGCAGTATTTT.

The rearrangement joins TRBV6-6 to TRBJ1-2, with 9 bases identical to TRBD1. The V segment lost 5 bases and the J segment 8 bases; nucleotides outside the gene matches: 12. The CDR3 consists of 15 residues. Germline CDR1 MNHNY, CDR2 SVGAGI (reference sequence). The CDR3 bases are TGTGCCAGCAGTCAAAGACAGGGGGTCATGGGAGGCTACACCTTC. As protein: CASSQRQGVMGGYTF.